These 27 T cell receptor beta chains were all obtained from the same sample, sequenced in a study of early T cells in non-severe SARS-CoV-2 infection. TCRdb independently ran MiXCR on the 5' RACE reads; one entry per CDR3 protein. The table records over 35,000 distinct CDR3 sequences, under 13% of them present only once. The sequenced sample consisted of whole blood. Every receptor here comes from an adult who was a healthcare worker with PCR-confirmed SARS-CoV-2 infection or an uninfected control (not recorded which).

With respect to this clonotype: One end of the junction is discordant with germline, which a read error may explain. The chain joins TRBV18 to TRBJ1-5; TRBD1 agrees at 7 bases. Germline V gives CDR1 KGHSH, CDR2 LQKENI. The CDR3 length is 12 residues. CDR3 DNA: TGTGCCAGCTCGCGGGACAGTGGCCCTAAGCGTTTT. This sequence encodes CASSRDSGPKRF.

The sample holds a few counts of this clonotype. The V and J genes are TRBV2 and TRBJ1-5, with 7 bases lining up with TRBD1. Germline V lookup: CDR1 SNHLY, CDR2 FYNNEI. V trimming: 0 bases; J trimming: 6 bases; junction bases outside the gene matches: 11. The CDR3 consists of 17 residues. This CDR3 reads CASSEAVGRGLRQPQHF. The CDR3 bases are TGTGCCAGCAGTGAAGCAGTGGGGAGGGGGCTGCGTCAGCCCCAGCATTTT.

The CDR3 DNA sequence: TGTGCCAGACCCCCCGGGACTAGCGGGACCGGGGAGCTGTTTTTT. Its protein is CARPPGTSGTGELFF. The V gene is TRBV6-2 or TRBV6-3, the J gene TRBJ2-2; 12 bases match TRBD2. The germline gives CDR1 MNHEY, CDR2 SVGEGT. This CDR3 region has 15 residues. The V gene end was trimmed by 9 bases and the J gene end by 5 bases; junction bases not matched to a gene: 7.

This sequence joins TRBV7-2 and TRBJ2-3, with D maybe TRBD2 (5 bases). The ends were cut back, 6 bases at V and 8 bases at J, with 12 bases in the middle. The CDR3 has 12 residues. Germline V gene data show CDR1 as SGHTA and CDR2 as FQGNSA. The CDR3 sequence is CASSPLEGTQYF. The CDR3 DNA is TGTGCCAGCAGTCCACTCGAGGGTACGCAGTATTTT.

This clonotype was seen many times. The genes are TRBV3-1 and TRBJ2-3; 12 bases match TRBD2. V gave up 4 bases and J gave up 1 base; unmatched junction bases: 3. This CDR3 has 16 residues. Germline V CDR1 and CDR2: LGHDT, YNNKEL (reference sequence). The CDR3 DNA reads TGTGCCAGCAGCCCCCGGACTAGCGGGGGCACAGATACGCAGTATTTT. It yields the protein CASSPRTSGGTDTQYF.

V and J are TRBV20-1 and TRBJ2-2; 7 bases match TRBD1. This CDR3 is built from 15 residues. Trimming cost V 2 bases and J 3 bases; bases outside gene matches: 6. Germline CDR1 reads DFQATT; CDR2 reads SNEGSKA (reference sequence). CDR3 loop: CSARSGTEYTGELFF. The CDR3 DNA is TGCAGTGCTAGATCCGGGACAGAATACACCGGGGAGCTGTTTTTT.

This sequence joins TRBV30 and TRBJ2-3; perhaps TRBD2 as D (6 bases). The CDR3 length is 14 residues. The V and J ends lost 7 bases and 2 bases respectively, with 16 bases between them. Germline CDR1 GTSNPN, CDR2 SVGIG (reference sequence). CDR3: CALTSRDPTDTQYF. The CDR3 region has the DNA TGTGCCTTAACTAGCAGGGACCCCACAGATACGCAGTATTTT.

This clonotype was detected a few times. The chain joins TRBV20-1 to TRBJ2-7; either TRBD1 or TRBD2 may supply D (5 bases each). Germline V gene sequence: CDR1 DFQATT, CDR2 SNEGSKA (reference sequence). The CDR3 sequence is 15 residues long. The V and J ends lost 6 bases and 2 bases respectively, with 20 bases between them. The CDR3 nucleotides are TGCAGTGCCGGACAAACTTGGGACGGGGCCTACGAGCAGTACTTC. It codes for CSAGQTWDGAYEQYF.

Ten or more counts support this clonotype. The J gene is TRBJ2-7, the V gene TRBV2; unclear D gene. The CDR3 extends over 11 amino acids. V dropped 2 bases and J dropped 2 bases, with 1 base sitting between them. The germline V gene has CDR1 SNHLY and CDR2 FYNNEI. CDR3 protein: CASSETYEQYF. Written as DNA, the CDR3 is TGTGCCAGCAGTGAAACCTACGAGCAGTACTTC.

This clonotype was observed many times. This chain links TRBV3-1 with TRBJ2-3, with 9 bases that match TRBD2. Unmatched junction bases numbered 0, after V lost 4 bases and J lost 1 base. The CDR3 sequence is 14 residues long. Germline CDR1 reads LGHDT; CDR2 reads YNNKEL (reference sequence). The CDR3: CASSRLAGTDTQYF. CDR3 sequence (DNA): TGTGCCAGCAGCCGACTAGCGGGCACAGATACGCAGTATTTT.

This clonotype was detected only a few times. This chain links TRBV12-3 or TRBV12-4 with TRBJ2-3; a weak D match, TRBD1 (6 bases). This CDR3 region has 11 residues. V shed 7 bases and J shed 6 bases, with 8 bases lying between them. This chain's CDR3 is CASTRGDTQYF. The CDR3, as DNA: TGTGCCAGCACTAGGGGGGATACGCAGTATTTT.

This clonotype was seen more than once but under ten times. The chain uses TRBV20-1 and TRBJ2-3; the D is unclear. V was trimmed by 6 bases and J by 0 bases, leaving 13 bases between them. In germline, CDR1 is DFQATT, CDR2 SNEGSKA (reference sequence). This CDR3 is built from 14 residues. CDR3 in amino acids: CSASELLSTDTQYF. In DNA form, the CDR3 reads TGCAGTGCCTCGGAACTCCTTAGCACAGATACGCAGTATTTT.

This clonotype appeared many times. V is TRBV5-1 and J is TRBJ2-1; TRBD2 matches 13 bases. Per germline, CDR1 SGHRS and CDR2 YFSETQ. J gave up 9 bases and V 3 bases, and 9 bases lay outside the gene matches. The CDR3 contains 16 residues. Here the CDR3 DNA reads TGCGCCAGCAGCTGGGCGACTAGCGGGGGGTTAGGTGAGCAGTTCTTC. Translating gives CASSWATSGGLGEQFF.

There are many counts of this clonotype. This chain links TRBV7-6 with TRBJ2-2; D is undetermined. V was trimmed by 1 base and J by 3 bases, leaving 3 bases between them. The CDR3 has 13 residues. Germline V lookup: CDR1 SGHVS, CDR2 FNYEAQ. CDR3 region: CASSLVDTGELFF. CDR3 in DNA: TGTGCCAGCAGCTTAGTTGACACCGGGGAGCTGTTTTTT.

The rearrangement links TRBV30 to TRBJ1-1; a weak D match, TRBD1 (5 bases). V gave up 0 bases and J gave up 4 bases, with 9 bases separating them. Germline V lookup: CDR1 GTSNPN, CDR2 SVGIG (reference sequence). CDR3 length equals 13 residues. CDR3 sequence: CAWSVRGSTEAFF. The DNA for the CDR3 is TGTGCCTGGAGTGTACGGGGGAGCACTGAAGCTTTCTTT.

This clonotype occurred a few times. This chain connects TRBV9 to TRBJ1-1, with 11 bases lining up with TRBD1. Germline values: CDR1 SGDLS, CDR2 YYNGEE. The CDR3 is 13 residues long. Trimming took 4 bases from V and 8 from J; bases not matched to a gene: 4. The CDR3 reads CASSTRTGGEAFF. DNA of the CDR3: TGTGCCAGCAGCACCAGGACAGGGGGCGAAGCTTTCTTT. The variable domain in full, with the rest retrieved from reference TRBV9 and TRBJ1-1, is DSGVTQTPKHLITATGQRVTLRCSPRSGDLSVYWYQQSLDQGLQFLIQYYNGEERAKGNILERFSAQQFPDLHSELNLSSLELGDSALYFCASSTRTGGEAFFGQGTRLTVV.

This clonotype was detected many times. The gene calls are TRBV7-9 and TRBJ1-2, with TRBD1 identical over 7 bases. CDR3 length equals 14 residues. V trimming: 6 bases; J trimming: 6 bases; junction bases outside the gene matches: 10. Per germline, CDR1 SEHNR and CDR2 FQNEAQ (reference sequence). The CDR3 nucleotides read TGTGCCAGCAGTCAACAGGGGATTTTGGATGGCTACACCTTC. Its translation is CASSQQGILDGYTF.

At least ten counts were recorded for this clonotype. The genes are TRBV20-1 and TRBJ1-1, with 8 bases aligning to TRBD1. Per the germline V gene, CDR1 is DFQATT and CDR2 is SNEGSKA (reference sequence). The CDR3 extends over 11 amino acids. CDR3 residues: CQGAWGTEAFF. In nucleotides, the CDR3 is TGCCAGGGGGCCTGGGGGACTGAAGCTTTCTTT.

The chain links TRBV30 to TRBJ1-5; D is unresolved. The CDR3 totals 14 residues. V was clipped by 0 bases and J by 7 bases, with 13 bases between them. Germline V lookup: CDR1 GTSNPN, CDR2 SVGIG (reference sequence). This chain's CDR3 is CAWSVLGRGQPQHF. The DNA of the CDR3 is TGTGCCTGGAGTGTACTCGGGAGAGGGCAGCCCCAGCATTTT.

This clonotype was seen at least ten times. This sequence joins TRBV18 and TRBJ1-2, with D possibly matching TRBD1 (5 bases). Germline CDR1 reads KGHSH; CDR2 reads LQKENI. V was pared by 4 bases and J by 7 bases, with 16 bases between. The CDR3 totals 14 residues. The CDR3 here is CASSQGLVSLGYTF. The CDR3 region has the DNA TGTGCCAGCTCACAGGGGCTGGTCTCGCTTGGCTACACCTTC.

CDR3: CASSLILAGGADTQYF. The CDR3 DNA is TGTGCCAGCAGCTTAATCCTAGCGGGGGGTGCAGATACGCAGTATTTT. The chain links TRBV7-6 to TRBJ2-3, with 11 nucleotides matching TRBD2. The CDR3 is 16 amino acids. With V trimmed by 2 bases and J by 4 bases, 5 bases remained unmatched. Germline-derived CDR1 and CDR2 are SGHVS and FNYEAQ.

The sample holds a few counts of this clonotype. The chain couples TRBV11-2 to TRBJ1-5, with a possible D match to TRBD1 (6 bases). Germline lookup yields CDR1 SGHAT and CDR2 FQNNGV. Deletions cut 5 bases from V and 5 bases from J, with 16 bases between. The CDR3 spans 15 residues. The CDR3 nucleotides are TGTGCCAGCAGCCGAGACAGGTCTGCACATCAGCCCCAGCATTTT. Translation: CASSRDRSAHQPQHF.

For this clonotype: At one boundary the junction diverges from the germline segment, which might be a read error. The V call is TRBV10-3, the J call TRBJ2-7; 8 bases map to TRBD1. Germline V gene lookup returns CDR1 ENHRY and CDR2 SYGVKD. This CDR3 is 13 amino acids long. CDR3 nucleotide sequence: TGTGCCATCAGTGCGACTGGACAGGGAGTTGGCGACTTC. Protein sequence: CAISATGQGVGDF.

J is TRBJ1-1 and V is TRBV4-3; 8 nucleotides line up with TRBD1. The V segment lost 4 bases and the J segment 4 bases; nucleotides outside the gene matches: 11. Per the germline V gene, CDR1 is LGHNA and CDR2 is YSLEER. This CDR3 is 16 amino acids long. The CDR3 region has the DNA TGCGCCAGCAGCCGGAGTTCAGGGGGCAGGGGCACTGAAGCTTTCTTT. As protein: CASSRSSGGRGTEAFF.

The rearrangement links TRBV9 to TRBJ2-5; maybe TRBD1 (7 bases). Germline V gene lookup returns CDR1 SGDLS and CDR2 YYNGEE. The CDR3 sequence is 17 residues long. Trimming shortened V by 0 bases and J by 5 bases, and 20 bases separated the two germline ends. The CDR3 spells CASSVGTASRGRETQYF. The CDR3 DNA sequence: TGTGCCAGCAGCGTAGGGACGGCAAGCAGGGGGAGGGAGACCCAGTACTTC.

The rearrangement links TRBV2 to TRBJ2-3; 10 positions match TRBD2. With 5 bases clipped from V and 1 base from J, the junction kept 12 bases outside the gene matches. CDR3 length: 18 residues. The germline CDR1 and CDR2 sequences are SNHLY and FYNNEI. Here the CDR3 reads CASSSHPASGGRTDTQYF. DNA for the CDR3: TGTGCCAGCAGTTCACATCCCGCTAGCGGGGGCCGCACAGATACGCAGTATTTT.

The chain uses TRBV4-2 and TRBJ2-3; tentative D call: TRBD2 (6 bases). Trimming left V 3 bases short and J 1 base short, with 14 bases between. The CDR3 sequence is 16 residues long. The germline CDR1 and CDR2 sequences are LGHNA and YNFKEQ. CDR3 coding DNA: TGTGCCAGCAGCCACCGTGTGCCTAGCGGCACAGATACGCAGTATTTT. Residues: CASSHRVPSGTDTQYF.